One sample yielded the 4 T cell receptor beta chains listed below, sequenced in a study of T cells in Graves' hyperthyroidism and ophthalmopathy. Amplification of TCR beta CDR3 regions was performed using RNA transcripts as template. Primed by the HTBI set, a first-round RT-PCR was run on the TCR CDR3. TCRdb itself ran the multiplex PCR reads through MiXCR, one entry per CDR3 protein. The repertoire holds approximately 380,000 distinct CDR3 sequences, with approximately 17% as singletons. Sequencing was carried out using blood. Source of these receptors: a man younger than 35 with Graves' ophthalmopathy.

This clonotype has at least ten counts. The V call is TRBV5-1, the J call TRBJ2-7; the D gene could be TRBD1 or TRBD2 (5 bases each). CDR3 size: 14 residues. Germline CDR1 and CDR2: SGHRS and YFSETQ. Deletions cut 0 bases from V and 6 bases from J, with 13 bases between. CDR3 sequence reads: CASSLGIRDGEQYF. CDR3 DNA: TGCGCCAGCAGCTTGGGCATCAGGGACGGCGAGCAGTACTTC.

This clonotype appeared many times. The chain recombines TRBV2 with TRBJ2-1, with 8 bases aligning to TRBD2. The J segment lost 8 bases and the V segment lost 1 base, leaving 7 bases of the junction unmatched. Germline V gene lookup returns CDR1 SNHLY and CDR2 FYNNEI. The length of the CDR3 is 15 residues. As DNA, the CDR3 is TGTGCCAGCAGTGAAGGGACTAGCCAACCACATGAGCAGTTCTTC. Residues: CASSEGTSQPHEQFF. Based on the CDR3 plus reference TRBV2 and TRBJ2-1, the full variable domain is EPEVTQTPSHQVTQMGQEVILRCVPISNHLYFYWYRQILGQKVEFLVSFYNNEISEKSEIFDDQFSVERPDGSNFTLKIRSTKLEDSAMYFCASSEGTSQPHEQFFGPGTRLTVL.

The genes are TRBV5-1 and TRBJ2-7; no firm D call. Germline CDR1 is SGHRS and CDR2 is YFSETQ. CDR3 length equals 15 residues. V lost 0 bases to trimming and J lost 2 bases, with 12 bases between them. CDR3 region: CASSLGAQLTYEQYF. The DNA of the CDR3 is TGCGCCAGCAGCTTGGGGGCTCAATTGACCTACGAGCAGTACTTC.

This clonotype turned up a few times. The chain recombines TRBV20-1 with TRBJ1-1; TRBD1 matches 8 bases. The CDR3 spans 16 residues. Germline trimming cut 5 bases from V and 3 bases from J; bases unmatched to any gene: 14. Germline V gene data show CDR1 as DFQATT and CDR2 as SNEGSKA (reference sequence). In DNA form, the CDR3 reads TGCAGTGCTCCACGGACAGGGTATGGTTCGGACACTGAAGCTTTCTTT. As protein: CSAPRTGYGSDTEAFF.